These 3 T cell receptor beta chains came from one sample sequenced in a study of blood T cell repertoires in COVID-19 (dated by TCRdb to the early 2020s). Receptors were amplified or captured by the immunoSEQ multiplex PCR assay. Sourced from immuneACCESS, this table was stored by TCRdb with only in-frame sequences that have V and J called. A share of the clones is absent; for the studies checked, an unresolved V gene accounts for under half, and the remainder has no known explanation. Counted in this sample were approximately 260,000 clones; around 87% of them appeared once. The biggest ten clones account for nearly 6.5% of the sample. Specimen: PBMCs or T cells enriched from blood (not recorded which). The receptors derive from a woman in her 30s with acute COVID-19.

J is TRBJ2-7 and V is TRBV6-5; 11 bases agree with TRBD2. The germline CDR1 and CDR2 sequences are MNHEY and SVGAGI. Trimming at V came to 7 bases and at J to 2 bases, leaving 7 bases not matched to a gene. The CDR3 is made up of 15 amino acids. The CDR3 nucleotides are TGTGCCAGCACACAGACTAGCGGGGCTACCTACGAGCAGTACTTC. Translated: CASTQTSGATYEQYF.

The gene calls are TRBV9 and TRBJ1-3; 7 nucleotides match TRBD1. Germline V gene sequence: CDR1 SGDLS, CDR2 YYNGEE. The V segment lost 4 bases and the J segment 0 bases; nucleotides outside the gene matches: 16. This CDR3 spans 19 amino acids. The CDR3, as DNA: TGTGCCAGCAGCCAGCCCCGGGACAGCTCGCGGAGCTCTGGAAACACCATATATTTT. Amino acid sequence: CASSQPRDSSRSSGNTIYF.

The CDR3 is CASSWTGSLQPQHF. The CDR3 DNA follows: TGTGCCAGCAGTTGGACAGGCTCCTTACAGCCCCAGCATTTT. V gene TRBV27 combines with J gene TRBJ1-5; 7 nucleotides align to TRBD1. With 4 bases clipped from V and 7 bases from J, the junction kept 7 bases outside the gene matches. The germline V gene encodes CDR1 MNHEY and CDR2 SMNVEV (reference sequence). The CDR3 runs 14 residues.